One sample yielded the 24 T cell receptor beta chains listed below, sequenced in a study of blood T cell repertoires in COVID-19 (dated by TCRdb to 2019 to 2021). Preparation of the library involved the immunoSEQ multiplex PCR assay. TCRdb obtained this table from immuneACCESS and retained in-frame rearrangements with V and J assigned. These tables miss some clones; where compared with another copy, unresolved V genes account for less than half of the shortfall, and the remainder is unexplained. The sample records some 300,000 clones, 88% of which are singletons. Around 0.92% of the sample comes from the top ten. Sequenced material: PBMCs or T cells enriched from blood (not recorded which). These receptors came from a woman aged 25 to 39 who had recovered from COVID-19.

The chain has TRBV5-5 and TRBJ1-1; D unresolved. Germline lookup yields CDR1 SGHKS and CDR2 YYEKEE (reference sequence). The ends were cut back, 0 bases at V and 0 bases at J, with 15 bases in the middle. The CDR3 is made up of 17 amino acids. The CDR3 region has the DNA TGTGCCAGCAGCTTGGCCGGCAGGCGATACATGAACACTGAAGCTTTCTTT. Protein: CASSLAGRRYMNTEAFF.

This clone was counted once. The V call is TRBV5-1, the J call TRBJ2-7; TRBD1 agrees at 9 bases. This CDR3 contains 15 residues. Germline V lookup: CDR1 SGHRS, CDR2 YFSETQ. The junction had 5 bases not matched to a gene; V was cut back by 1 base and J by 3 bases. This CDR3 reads CASSLLGQGNYEQYF. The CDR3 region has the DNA TGCGCCAGCAGCTTGTTAGGACAGGGGAACTACGAGCAGTACTTC.

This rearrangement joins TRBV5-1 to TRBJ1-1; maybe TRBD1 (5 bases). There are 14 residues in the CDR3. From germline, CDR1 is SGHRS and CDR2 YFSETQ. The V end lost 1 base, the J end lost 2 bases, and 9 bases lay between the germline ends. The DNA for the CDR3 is TGCGCCAGCAGCTTGTCAGGGATAAACACTGAAGCTTTCTTT. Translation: CASSLSGINTEAFF. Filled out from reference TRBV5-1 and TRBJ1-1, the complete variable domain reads KAGVTQTPRYLIKTRGQQVTLSCSPISGHRSVSWYQQTPGQGLQFLFEYFSETQRNKGNFPGRFSGRQFSNSRSEMNVSTLELGDSALYLCASSLSGINTEAFFGQGTRLTVV.

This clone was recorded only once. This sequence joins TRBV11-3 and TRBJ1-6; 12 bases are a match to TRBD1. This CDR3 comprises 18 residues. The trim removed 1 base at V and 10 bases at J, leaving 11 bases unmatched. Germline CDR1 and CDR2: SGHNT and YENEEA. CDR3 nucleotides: TGTGCCAGCAGCTTAGGGTACCGGGACAGGGGGCGCAAATCACCCCTCCACTTT. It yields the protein CASSLGYRDRGRKSPLHF.

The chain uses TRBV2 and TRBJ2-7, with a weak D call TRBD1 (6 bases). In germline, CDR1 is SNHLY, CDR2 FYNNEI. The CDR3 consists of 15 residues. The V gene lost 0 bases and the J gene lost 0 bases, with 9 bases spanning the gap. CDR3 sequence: CASSEAGASSYEQYF. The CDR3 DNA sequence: TGTGCCAGCAGTGAAGCGGGGGCGAGCTCCTACGAGCAGTACTTC.

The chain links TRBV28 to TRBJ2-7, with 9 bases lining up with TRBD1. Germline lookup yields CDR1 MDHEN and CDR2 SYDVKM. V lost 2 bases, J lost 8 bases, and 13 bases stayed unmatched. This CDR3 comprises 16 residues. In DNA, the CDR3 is TGTGCCAGCAGTTTAGCGGGGGAGCGACAGGGGGGTAAGCAGTACTTC. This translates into CASSLAGERQGGKQYF.

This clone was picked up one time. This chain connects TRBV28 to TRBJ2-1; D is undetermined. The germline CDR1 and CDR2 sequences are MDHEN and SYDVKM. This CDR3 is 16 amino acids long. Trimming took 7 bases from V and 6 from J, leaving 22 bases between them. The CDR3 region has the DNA TGTGCCAGCATCGGCCGTCAGTCGGCTCCGGGCAATGAGCAGTTCTTC. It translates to CASIGRQSAPGNEQFF.

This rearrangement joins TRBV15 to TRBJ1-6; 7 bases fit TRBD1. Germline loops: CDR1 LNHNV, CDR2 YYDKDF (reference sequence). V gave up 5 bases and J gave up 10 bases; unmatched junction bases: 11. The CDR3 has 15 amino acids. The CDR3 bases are TGTGCCACCAGCCTCGACAGGGCAAAGAGGTCACCCCTCCACTTT. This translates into CATSLDRAKRSPLHF.

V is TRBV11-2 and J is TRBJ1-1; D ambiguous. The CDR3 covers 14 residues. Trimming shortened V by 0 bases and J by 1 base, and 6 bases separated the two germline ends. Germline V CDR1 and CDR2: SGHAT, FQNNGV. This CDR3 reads CASSLENRNTEAFF. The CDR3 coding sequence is TGTGCCAGCAGCTTAGAAAACAGGAACACTGAAGCTTTCTTT. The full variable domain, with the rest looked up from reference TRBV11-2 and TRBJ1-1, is EAGVAQSPRYKIIEKRQSVAFWCNPISGHATLYWYQQILGQGPKLLIQFQNNGVVDDSQLPKDRFSAERLKGVDSTLKIQPAKLEDSAVYLCASSLENRNTEAFFGQGTRLTVV.

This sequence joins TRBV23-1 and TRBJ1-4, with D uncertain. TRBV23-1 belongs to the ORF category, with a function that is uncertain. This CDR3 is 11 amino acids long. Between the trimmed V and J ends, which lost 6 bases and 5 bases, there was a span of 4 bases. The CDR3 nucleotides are TGCGCCAGCAGGAGGAATGAAAAACTGTTTTTT. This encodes CASRRNEKLFF.

DNA of the CDR3: TGCGCCAGCAGTCAATCGGCGGCAGGGCCCTACAATGAGCAGTTCTTC. Translated, it gives CASSQSAAGPYNEQFF. The V and J genes are TRBV23-1 and TRBJ2-1; possible D gene TRBD1, 5 bases. TRBV23-1 is designated an ORF whose function remains uncertain. This CDR3 is 16 amino acids long. V was trimmed by 0 bases and J by 2 bases, leaving 11 bases between them.

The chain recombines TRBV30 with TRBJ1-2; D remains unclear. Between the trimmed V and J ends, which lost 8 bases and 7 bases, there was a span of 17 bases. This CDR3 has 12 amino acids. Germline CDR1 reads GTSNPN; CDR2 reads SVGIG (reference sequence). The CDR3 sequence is CAGTSGYFGYTF. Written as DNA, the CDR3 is TGTGCCGGCACTAGCGGATATTTTGGCTACACCTTC.

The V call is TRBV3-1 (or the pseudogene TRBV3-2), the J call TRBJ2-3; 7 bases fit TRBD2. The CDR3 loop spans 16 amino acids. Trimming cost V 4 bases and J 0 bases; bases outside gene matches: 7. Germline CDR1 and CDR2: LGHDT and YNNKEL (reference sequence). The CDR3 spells CASSRIGTKSTDTQYF. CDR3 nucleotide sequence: TGTGCCAGCAGCCGAATCGGGACTAAGAGCACAGATACGCAGTATTTT.

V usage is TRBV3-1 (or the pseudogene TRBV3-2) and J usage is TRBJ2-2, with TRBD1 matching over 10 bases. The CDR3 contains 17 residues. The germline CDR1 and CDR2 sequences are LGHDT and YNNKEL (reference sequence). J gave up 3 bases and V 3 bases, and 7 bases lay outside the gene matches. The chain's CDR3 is CASSHDRGRWDTGELFF. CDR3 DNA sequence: TGTGCCAGCAGCCACGACAGGGGGCGCTGGGACACCGGGGAGCTGTTTTTT.

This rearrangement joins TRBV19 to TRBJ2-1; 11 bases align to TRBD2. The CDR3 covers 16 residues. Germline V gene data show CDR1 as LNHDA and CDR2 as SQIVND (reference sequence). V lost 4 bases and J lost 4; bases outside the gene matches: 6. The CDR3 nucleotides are TGTGCCAGTAGTACCGATAGCGGGAGGGCTTACAATGAGCAGTTCTTC. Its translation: CASSTDSGRAYNEQFF.

CDR3 amino acids: CAWGLTRNQPQHF. As DNA, the CDR3 is TGTGCCTGGGGCTTAACTAGAAATCAGCCCCAGCATTTT. J is TRBJ1-5 and V is TRBV30; D ambiguous. Germline V gene sequence: CDR1 GTSNPN, CDR2 SVGIG (reference sequence). V was trimmed by 5 bases and J by 4 bases, leaving 12 bases between them. The CDR3 is 13 amino acids.

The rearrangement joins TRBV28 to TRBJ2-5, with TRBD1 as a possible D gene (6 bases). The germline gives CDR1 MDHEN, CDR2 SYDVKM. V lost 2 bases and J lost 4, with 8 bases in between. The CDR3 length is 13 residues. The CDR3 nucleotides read TGTGCCAGCAGTTTACGACAGGCAGAGACCCAGTACTTC. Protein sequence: CASSLRQAETQYF.

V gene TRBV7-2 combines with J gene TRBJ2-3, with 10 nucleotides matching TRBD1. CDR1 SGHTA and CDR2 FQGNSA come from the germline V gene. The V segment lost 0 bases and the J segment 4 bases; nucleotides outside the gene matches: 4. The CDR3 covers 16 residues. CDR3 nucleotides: TGTGCCAGCAGCTTAGCCGGGACAGGGGCGCCAGATACGCAGTATTTT. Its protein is CASSLAGTGAPDTQYF.

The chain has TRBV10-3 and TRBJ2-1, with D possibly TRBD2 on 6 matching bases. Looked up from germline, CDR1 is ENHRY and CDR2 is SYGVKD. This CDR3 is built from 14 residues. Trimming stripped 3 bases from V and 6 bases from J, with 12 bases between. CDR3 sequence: CAISDPAGINEQFF. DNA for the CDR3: TGTGCCATCAGTGACCCCGCGGGGATCAATGAGCAGTTCTTC.

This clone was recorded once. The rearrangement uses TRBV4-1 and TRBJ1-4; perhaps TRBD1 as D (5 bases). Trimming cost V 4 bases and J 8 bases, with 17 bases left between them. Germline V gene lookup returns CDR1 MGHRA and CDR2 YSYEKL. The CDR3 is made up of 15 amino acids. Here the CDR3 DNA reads TGCGCCAGCAGCCCCTCTGGGGGGGACTTCGAAAAACTGTTTTTT. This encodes CASSPSGGDFEKLFF.

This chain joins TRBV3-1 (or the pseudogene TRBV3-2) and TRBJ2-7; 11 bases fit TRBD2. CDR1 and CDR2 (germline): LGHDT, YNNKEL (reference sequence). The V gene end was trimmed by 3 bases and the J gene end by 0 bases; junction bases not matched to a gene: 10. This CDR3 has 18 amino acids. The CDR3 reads CASSHHATSGKSSYEQYF. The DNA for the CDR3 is TGTGCCAGCAGCCACCATGCGACTAGCGGGAAGAGCTCCTACGAGCAGTACTTC.

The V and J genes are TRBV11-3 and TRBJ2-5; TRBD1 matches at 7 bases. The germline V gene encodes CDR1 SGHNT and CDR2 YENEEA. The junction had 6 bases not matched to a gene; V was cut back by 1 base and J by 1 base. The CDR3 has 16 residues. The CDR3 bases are TGTGCCAGCAGCTTAGGCGACAGGGTGCTCCAAGAGACCCAGTACTTC. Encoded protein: CASSLGDRVLQETQYF.

This CDR3 is CASTYQWAGELFF. The CDR3 nucleotides are TGTGCCAGCACCTACCAGTGGGCAGGGGAGCTGTTTTTT. The genes are TRBV12-3 or TRBV12-4 and TRBJ2-2; D remains ambiguous. The V end lost 7 bases, the J end lost 8 bases, and 14 bases lay between the germline ends. CDR3 size: 13 residues.

CDR3 region: CASSLRSGGLYEQYF. The CDR3 DNA is TGTGCCAGCAGCCTCCGTTCGGGGGGCCTCTACGAGCAGTACTTC. The chain is built from TRBV7-2 and TRBJ2-7; possible D gene TRBD2, 7 bases. The germline V and J ends were trimmed by 5 bases and 3 bases, with 17 bases remaining between them. The CDR3 length is 15 residues. CDR1 and CDR2 (germline): SGHTA, FQGNSA.